This T cell receptor (beta chain) appears in the sequencing data of a study of regulatory T cells in long-lasting Graves disease. Background on the study: Patients newly diagnosed with Graves' had been on antithyroid drugs for under 3 months. Study-level findings and limits: With a small sample size, accuracy may have been reduced. Persistent Graves' patients showed reduced TCR diversity versus newly diagnosed patients.

Looked up from germline, CDR1 is MNHEY and CDR2 is SVGEGT. This CDR3 contains 13 residues. The ends were cut back, 6 bases at V and 5 bases at J, with 10 bases in the middle. Library construction for TCR beta used iRepertoire HTBI primers and Arm-PCR of CDR3 regions. TCRdb used MiXCR to reprocess the multiplex PCR reads, holding one entry per CDR3 protein. This table holds roughly 400,000 distinct CDR3 sequences, 15% found once. This clonotype was picked up many times. Its target is unknown. Time point reported: newly diagnosed GD, antithyroid drugs for less than 3 months. Following extraction of RNA from PBMCs, that RNA was used to make the TCR library. These sequences were also reported in another study, on T cells in Graves' hyperthyroidism and ophthalmopathy. That work adds: During a first-round RT-PCR of the TCR CDR3, the HTBI primer set was used.

This TCR came from a woman aged 40 to 50 with Graves disease. The sequenced sample was peripheral blood mononuclear cells (PBMCs), obtained at new diagnosis, from a patient treated with antithyroid drugs. This chain connects TRBV6-2 or TRBV6-3 to TRBJ1-4; D remains ambiguous. The CDR3 region is CASRQPTNEKLFF. The CDR3 DNA is TGTGCCAGCAGACAACCTACAAATGAAAAACTGTTTTTT.